What follows are 16 T cell receptor beta chains derived from one specimen sequenced in a study of T cell changes during pregnancy in multiple sclerosis. Profiling relied on immunoSEQ multiplex PCR, and the TCRdb table lists in-frame clones only, not all of them. The sample has about 59,000 clones, less than 95% seen once. This material consisted of CD8+ T cells from peripheral blood mononuclear cells, taken after pregnancy. The source is a female donor with multiple sclerosis, enrolled in a pregnancy study.

The rearrangement links TRBV6-1 to TRBJ2-7, with 7 bases that match TRBD1. This CDR3 comprises 12 residues. Germline V gene sequence: CDR1 MNHNS, CDR2 SASEGT. V lost 6 bases and J lost 3; bases outside the gene matches: 2. The CDR3 sequence: CASSGDSYEQYF. The CDR3 nucleotides are TGTGCCAGCAGCGGGGACAGCTACGAGCAGTACTTC.

This chain links TRBV19 with TRBJ1-5; no reliable D call. Germline assignment: CDR1 LNHDA and CDR2 SQIVND (reference sequence). This CDR3 is 14 amino acids long. Trimming stripped 3 bases from V and 6 bases from J, with 12 bases between. CDR3 in DNA: TGTGCCAGTAGTATGGGCAGAGAAGGTCAGCCCCAGCATTTT. It yields the protein CASSMGREGQPQHF.

The gene calls are TRBV10-3 and TRBJ2-2; weak D call: TRBD1 (6 bases). This CDR3 is built from 14 residues. Germline-derived CDR1 and CDR2 are ENHRY and SYGVKD. The V and J ends lost 4 bases and 1 base respectively, with 7 bases between them. CDR3 sequence: CAISGGQNTGELFF. In nucleotides, the CDR3 is TGTGCCATCAGTGGGGGACAGAACACCGGGGAGCTGTTTTTT.

The chain carries TRBV6-5 and TRBJ2-3; the match to TRBD2 covers 10 bases. The CDR3 length is 15 residues. The V gene's germline CDR1 is MNHEY and CDR2 SVGAGI. V was pared by 0 bases and J by 6 bases, with 3 bases of the junction left unmatched. The CDR3 sequence: CASSYSSSGSDTQYF. CDR3 DNA: TGTGCCAGCAGTTACTCGTCTAGCGGGAGTGATACGCAGTATTTT.

The rearrangement uses TRBV30 and TRBJ2-4; 7 bases map to TRBD1. Germline lookup yields CDR1 GTSNPN and CDR2 SVGIG (reference sequence). The CDR3 covers 13 residues. With 5 bases clipped from V and 8 bases from J, the junction kept 9 bases outside the gene matches. CDR3 coding DNA: TGTGCCTGGGCCCTGACAGGGTCTGACATTCAGTACTTC. Translation gives CAWALTGSDIQYF.

The CDR3 nucleotides are TGTGCCAGCAGCCTTAGGACAGGGGGCGATTTAACTGAAGCTTTCTTT. Translating gives CASSLRTGGDLTEAFF. The chain is built from TRBV4-2 and TRBJ1-1; 11 bases match TRBD1. CDR1 and CDR2 from the germline V gene are LGHNA and YNFKEQ. This CDR3 is 16 amino acids long. Trimming cost V 4 bases and J 5 bases; bases outside gene matches: 9.

This rearrangement joins TRBV15 to TRBJ1-2; TRBD1 might be the D (6 bases). This CDR3 contains 16 residues. V lost 5 bases, J lost 4 bases, and 20 bases lay in between. Germline CDR1 and CDR2: LNHNV and YYDKDF (reference sequence). CDR3 residues: CATSGQFGDSPYGYTF. CDR3 nucleotides: TGTGCCACCAGCGGACAGTTTGGCGACAGCCCCTATGGCTACACCTTC.

The V gene is TRBV4-1, the J gene TRBJ2-1, with D perhaps matching TRBD2 (6 bases). This CDR3 contains 15 residues. Germline loops: CDR1 MGHRA, CDR2 YSYEKL. Trimming took off 3 bases at V and 8 bases at J, with 17 bases between the two ends. The CDR3 nucleotides are TGCGCCAGCAGCCATTCTACGGGAGCGGGCGATGAGCAGTTCTTC. This translates into CASSHSTGAGDEQFF.

The rearrangement uses TRBV19 and TRBJ1-4; D may be TRBD1 (5 bases). The CDR3 has 16 residues. The germline CDR1 and CDR2 sequences are LNHDA and SQIVND (reference sequence). V shed 5 bases and J shed 3 bases, with 16 bases lying between them. The CDR3 loop reads CASSASRGSPNEKLFF. The CDR3 region has the DNA TGTGCCAGTAGTGCCAGCCGGGGGAGCCCTAATGAAAAACTGTTTTTT.

This chain links TRBV4-1 with TRBJ2-7; the D gene is possibly TRBD1 (5 bases). V lost 1 base and J lost 5, with 12 bases in between. The CDR3 runs to 14 residues. Germline loops: CDR1 MGHRA, CDR2 YSYEKL. In nucleotides, the CDR3 is TGCGCCAGCAGCCAAGCGGGCAGGGCCAACGAGCAGTACTTC. Protein sequence: CASSQAGRANEQYF.

CDR3 amino acids: CASRGGDTEAFF. Here the CDR3 DNA reads TGTGCCAGCAGAGGGGGGGACACTGAAGCTTTCTTT. The chain employs TRBV27 and TRBJ1-1; D possibly corresponds to TRBD1 (6 bases). The V gene's germline CDR1 is MNHEY and CDR2 SMNVEV (reference sequence). The CDR3 runs to 12 residues. The germline V and J ends were trimmed by 6 bases and 3 bases, with 8 bases remaining between them.

The chain links TRBV27 to TRBJ2-7; D ambiguous. V was pared by 6 bases and J by 3 bases, with 15 bases between. Germline-derived CDR1 and CDR2 are MNHEY and SMNVEV (reference sequence). The length of the CDR3 is 14 residues. CDR3 nucleotides: TGTGCCAGCAGACCCTCTGGGCCCCTCTACGAGCAGTACTTC. Protein: CASRPSGPLYEQYF.

This chain connects TRBV6-1 to TRBJ2-4, with D perhaps TRBD1 (6 bases). Germline-derived CDR1 and CDR2 are MNHNS and SASEGT. This CDR3 spans 14 amino acids. The V and J ends lost 1 base and 6 bases respectively, with 10 bases between them. DNA for the CDR3: TGTGCCAGCAGTGAAGTGGACAGAGGAAACATTCAGTACTTC. It yields the protein CASSEVDRGNIQYF.

The chain has TRBV29-1 and TRBJ2-7, with a weak D call TRBD1 (5 bases). The CDR3 totals 14 residues. Trimming left V 3 bases short and J 3 bases short, with 15 bases between. CDR1 is SQVTM, CDR2 ANQGSEA, per germline. The CDR3 sequence: CSVEVAGSGYEQYF. CDR3 in DNA: TGCAGCGTTGAGGTGGCAGGGTCAGGCTACGAGCAGTACTTC.

This sequence joins TRBV7-9 and TRBJ2-1, with 12 positions matching TRBD2. Losses at the gene ends were 5 bases for V and 6 bases for J; bases not matched to a gene: 11. Germline-derived CDR1 and CDR2 are SEHNR and FQNEAQ (reference sequence). The CDR3 totals 17 residues. The chain's CDR3 is CASSPRTSGMIGNEQFF. The CDR3 DNA sequence: TGTGCCAGCAGCCCGAGGACTAGCGGGATGATCGGCAATGAGCAGTTCTTC.

V and J are TRBV28 and TRBJ2-2; possible D gene TRBD2, 6 bases. In germline, CDR1 is MDHEN, CDR2 SYDVKM. CDR3 length: 18 residues. V gave up 6 bases and J gave up 1 base, with 21 bases separating them. CDR3 nucleotides: TGTGCCAGCAGCACCTCGGACCTGGGACTTCTGAACACCGGGGAGCTGTTTTTT. Translation: CASSTSDLGLLNTGELFF.